Included here is one T cell receptor (beta chain) sequence, with context. Its antigen is currently unknown. This entry belongs to a study of CD8 T cells in ankylosing spondylitis. V shed 5 bases and J 5 bases; nucleotides not matched to a gene: 13. The CDR3 is 16 residues long. CDR1 is SEHNR and CDR2 is FQNEAQ in the germline V gene (reference sequence). As the method for making TCR beta libraries, quantitative 5'-RACE with molecular barcodes was used. In TCRdb, the 5' RACE reads were re-called with MiXCR into one record per CDR3 protein. The sample shows some 800,000 distinct CDR3 sequences, approximately 12% of them seen only once. Study results and caveats: Disease-associated clones were CD8+ and fairly uncommon in peripheral blood. It was reported that disease-linked clones were significantly enriched in matched ankylosing spondylitis synovial fluid. Ankylosing spondylitis blood appeared to be characterized by a TCR beta motif of roughly eight highly homologous variants.

The chain couples TRBV7-9 to TRBJ2-7; 9 positions agree with TRBD1. This TCR derives from a male donor with ankylosing spondylitis. The sequenced sample was blood, either unsorted or a sorted T cell fraction (not recorded which). The DNA for the CDR3 is TGTGCCAGCAGCCACGCCGGGACAGGGATTCGGAACGAGCAGTACTTC. Its translation is CASSHAGTGIRNEQYF.